The 10 T cell receptor beta chains below were found in one sample sequenced in a study of PD-1 blockade in classical Hodgkin lymphoma. The table came from immunoSEQ multiplex PCR; TCRdb's copy has only in-frame clones and leaves some out. This sample carries 66,000 or so clones, about two thirds of them seen once, and the ten largest clones take roughly 9.1%. Relapses following autologous stem cell transplantation were seen in all patients, with brentuximab vedotin exposure varying. The material sequenced was peripheral blood mononuclear cells (PBMCs), taken before the second cycle of nivolumab. Receptors were obtained from a human donor with classical Hodgkin lymphoma.

A single count supports this clone. The chain recombines TRBV25-1 with TRBJ2-7, with 8 nucleotides matching TRBD1. Germline loops: CDR1 MGHDK, CDR2 SYGVNS. Losses at the gene ends were 1 base for V and 5 bases for J; bases not matched to a gene: 4. The CDR3 covers 14 residues. The CDR3 loop reads CASSESDRADEQYF. In nucleotides, the CDR3 is TGTGCCAGCAGTGAATCGGACAGGGCGGACGAGCAGTACTTC.

V and J are TRBV6-1 and TRBJ2-7; possibly TRBD2 for D (6 bases). Trimming took off 6 bases at V and 12 bases at J, with 18 bases between the two ends. CDR3 length: 12 amino acids. Germline CDR1 MNHNS, CDR2 SASEGT. CDR3 residues: CASSGNRDSGYF. CDR3 coding DNA: TGTGCCAGCAGCGGCAACCGGGACTCGGGGTACTTC.

The chain has TRBV5-1 and TRBJ2-2; D gene unclear. V dropped 7 bases and J dropped 4 bases, with 11 bases sitting between them. CDR1 SGHRS and CDR2 YFSETQ come from the germline V gene. The CDR3 consists of 13 residues. In nucleotides, the CDR3 is TGCGCCAGCGCCGTCTTGGGCACCGGGGAGCTGTTTTTT. This codes for CASAVLGTGELFF. Combining the CDR3 with reference TRBV5-1 and TRBJ2-2 gives the whole variable domain KAGVTQTPRYLIKTRGQQVTLSCSPISGHRSVSWYQQTPGQGLQFLFEYFSETQRNKGNFPGRFSGRQFSNSRSEMNVSTLELGDSALYLCASAVLGTGELFFGEGSRLTVL.

The genes are TRBV4-1 and TRBJ2-5, with 7 bases matching TRBD2. The CDR3 consists of 16 residues. After removal of 3 bases from V and 1 base from J, the junction contained 8 bases not matched to a gene. Germline V gives CDR1 MGHRA, CDR2 YSYEKL. The CDR3 here is CASSHDPGGFQETQYF. Here the CDR3 DNA reads TGCGCCAGCAGCCACGACCCGGGGGGTTTCCAAGAGACCCAGTACTTC.

The V call is TRBV10-3, the J call TRBJ2-7, with D possibly matching TRBD1 (6 bases). The CDR3 length is 14 residues. V lost 4 bases and J lost 3, with 13 bases in between. In germline, CDR1 is ENHRY, CDR2 SYGVKD. The CDR3 DNA reads as TGTGCCATCAGTGCTGGGGACACTTTCTACGAGCAGTACTTC. This translates into CAISAGDTFYEQYF.

V gene TRBV30 combines with J gene TRBJ1-1; 7 bases map to TRBD1. Germline V CDR1 and CDR2: GTSNPN, SVGIG (reference sequence). This CDR3 has 15 residues. The V segment lost 2 bases and the J segment 4 bases; nucleotides outside the gene matches: 10. CDR3 nucleotides: TGTGCCTGGAGTCGTTCCCAGGGGGTACCCACTGAAGCTTTCTTT. Its protein is CAWSRSQGVPTEAFF.

This clone was detected only a few times. The genes are TRBV2 and TRBJ1-1; possible D gene TRBD1, 5 bases. The V end was cut by 4 bases, the J end by 2 bases, with 14 bases between. Germline CDR1 reads SNHLY; CDR2 reads FYNNEI. This CDR3 region has 15 residues. The CDR3 region is CASSVNTRGNTEAFF. The CDR3 DNA follows: TGTGCCAGCAGTGTGAACACGAGGGGTAACACTGAAGCTTTCTTT. Full variable domain (remainder filled in from reference TRBV2 and TRBJ1-1): EPEVTQTPSHQVTQMGQEVILRCVPISNHLYFYWYRQILGQKVEFLVSFYNNEISEKSEIFDDQFSVERPDGSNFTLKIRSTKLEDSAMYFCASSVNTRGNTEAFFGQGTRLTVV.

The chain is built from TRBV6-6 and TRBJ2-5; TRBD1 matches at 10 bases. Germline V lookup: CDR1 MNHNY, CDR2 SVGAGI (reference sequence). The trim removed 6 bases at V and 3 bases at J, leaving 4 bases unmatched. The CDR3 consists of 14 residues. The CDR3 is CASRAGTGEETQYF. The DNA of the CDR3 is TGTGCCAGCAGGGCCGGGACAGGGGAAGAGACCCAGTACTTC.

CDR3 DNA sequence: TGTGCCAGCAGCCAAGAGGGGCCTGCAACTAATGAAAAACTGTTTTTT. Protein sequence: CASSQEGPATNEKLFF. This sequence joins TRBV4-2 and TRBJ1-4; the D gene is possibly TRBD1 (5 bases). Deletions cut 0 bases from V and 0 bases from J, with 8 bases between. Germline-derived CDR1 and CDR2 are LGHNA and YNFKEQ. The CDR3 has 16 residues.

V gene TRBV5-1 combines with J gene TRBJ1-3; D not certain. Germline V CDR1 and CDR2: SGHRS, YFSETQ. This CDR3 is built from 17 residues. The V end was cut by 0 bases, the J end by 0 bases, with 13 bases between. As DNA, the CDR3 is TGCGCCAGCAGCTTGGCCGCGTCAGCGTTCTCTGGAAACACCATATATTTT. Translating it yields CASSLAASAFSGNTIYF. The whole variable domain, remainder taken from reference TRBV5-1 and TRBJ1-3, is KAGVTQTPRYLIKTRGQQVTLSCSPISGHRSVSWYQQTPGQGLQFLFEYFSETQRNKGNFPGRFSGRQFSNSRSEMNVSTLELGDSALYLCASSLAASAFSGNTIYFGEGSWLTVV.